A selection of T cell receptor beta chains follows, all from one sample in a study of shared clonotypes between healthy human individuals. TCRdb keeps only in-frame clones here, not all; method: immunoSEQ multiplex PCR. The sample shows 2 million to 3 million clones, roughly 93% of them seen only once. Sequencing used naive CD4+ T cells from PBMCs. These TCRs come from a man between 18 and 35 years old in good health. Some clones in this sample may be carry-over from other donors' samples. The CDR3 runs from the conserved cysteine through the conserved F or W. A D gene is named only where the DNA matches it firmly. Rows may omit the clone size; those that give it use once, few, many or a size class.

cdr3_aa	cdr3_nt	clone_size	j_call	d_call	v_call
CASSPRKGEGNEKLFF	TGTGCCAGCTCTCCCCGGAAGGGTGAGGGGAATGAAAAACTGTTTTTT	once	TRBJ1-4	-	TRBV18
CASSISGPGNQPQHF	TGTGCCAGTAGTATATCAGGGCCGGGGAATCAGCCCCAGCATTTT	-	TRBJ1-5	-	TRBV19
CATSHQGADTQYF	TGTGCCACCAGTCACCAGGGGGCAGATACGCAGTATTTT	-	TRBJ2-3	TRBD1	TRBV15
CAISEETGVNQPQHF	TGTGCCATCAGTGAGGAAACGGGGGTCAATCAGCCCCAGCATTTT	-	TRBJ1-5	-	TRBV10-3
CASSSGWETQYF	TGTGCCAGCAGCTCAGGGTGGGAGACCCAGTACTTC	-	TRBJ2-5	-	TRBV6-5
CASSLDLFRGYTF	TGTGCCAGCAGCTTGGACCTTTTCCGGGGCTACACCTTC	-	TRBJ1-2	-	TRBV5-6
CASRPQQGLGEQYF	TGTGCCAGCAGGCCCCAGCAGGGGCTGGGGGAGCAGTACTTC	-	TRBJ2-7	-	TRBV2
CASSLNPSDNEQFF	TGCGCCAGCAGCTTGAATCCTAGCGACAATGAGCAGTTCTTC	-	TRBJ2-1	-	TRBV5-1
CASSYGTARGKLFF	TGTGCCAGCAGTTACGGGACAGCAAGGGGAAAACTGTTTTTT	-	TRBJ1-4	TRBD1	TRBV6-5
CASSQSEGASGNTIYF	TGCGCCAGCAGTCAATCGGAAGGGGCCTCTGGAAACACCATATATTTT	-	TRBJ1-3	-	TRBV23-1
CASSEWREDDEQYF	TGCGCCAGCAGTGAGTGGCGGGAGGACGACGAGCAGTACTTC	-	TRBJ2-7	TRBD2	TRBV10-2
CASSLAGQGDYTF	TGTGCCAGCAGCTTGGCCGGACAGGGGGACTACACCTTC	-	TRBJ1-2	TRBD1	TRBV5-6
CASSRGNEQYF	TGCGCCAGCAGTCGGGGGAACGAGCAGTACTTC	few	TRBJ2-7	-	TRBV10-1
CASSLEGQGGEKLFF	TGCGCCAGCAGCTTGGAGGGACAGGGAGGGGAAAAACTGTTTTTT	-	TRBJ1-4	TRBD1	TRBV5-1
CASSRGDGINEKLFF	TGTGCCAGCTCCCGAGGAGACGGAATTAATGAAAAACTGTTTTTT	-	TRBJ1-4	-	TRBV18
CASGRDNNQPQHF	TGTGCCAGCGGCCGGGACAACAATCAGCCCCAGCATTTT	-	TRBJ1-5	-	TRBV2
CASSFRAGVPYEQYF	TGTGCCAGCAGCTTTCGAGCGGGAGTACCCTACGAGCAGTACTTC	-	TRBJ2-7	TRBD2	TRBV7-8
CASSLGRGHCNQPQHF	TGTGCCAGCAGCTTAGGGCGGGGACACTGCAATCAGCCCCAGCATTTT	-	TRBJ1-5	-	TRBV11-3
CASRTAQVHF	TGTGCAAGTCGCACTGCCCAGGTCCACTTC	-	TRBJ1-2	-	TRBV11-3
CASTRTGANSPLHF	TGTGCCAGCACCCGGACAGGGGCTAATTCACCCCTCCACTTT	-	TRBJ1-6	TRBD1	TRBV28
CAISAERFQETQYF	TGTGCCATCAGTGCGGAAAGGTTCCAAGAGACCCAGTACTTC	-	TRBJ2-5	-	TRBV10-3
CASSIELGGTQYF	TGTGCCAGTAGTATCGAATTGGGTGGAACGCAGTATTTT	-	TRBJ2-3	-	TRBV19
CASSQGTGSTGELFF	TGTGCCAGCTCACAGGGGACAGGATCCACCGGGGAGCTGTTTTTT	-	TRBJ2-2	TRBD1	TRBV18
CASSPARWGEYGYTF	TGCGCCAGCAGCCCCGCCAGGTGGGGGGAATATGGCTACACCTTC	-	TRBJ1-2	-	TRBV5-1
CARPMAGRQNTGELFF	TGTGCCAGACCCATGGCAGGACGGCAGAACACCGGGGAGCTGTTTTTT	few	TRBJ2-2	-	TRBV5-3
CASSYQGQGYGYTF	TGTGCCAGCAGTTACCAGGGACAGGGTTACGGCTACACCTTC	-	TRBJ1-2	TRBD1	TRBV6-5
CASSLARTGGPEQFF	TGTGCCAGCAGCTTAGCGCGGACAGGGGGCCCTGAGCAGTTCTTC	-	TRBJ2-1	TRBD1	TRBV11-2
CASFTANYGYTF	TGTGCCAGCTTTACAGCTAACTATGGCTACACCTTC	-	TRBJ1-2	-	TRBV27
CATSRPGRDRGEKLFF	TGTGCCACCAGCAGGCCGGGCCGGGACAGGGGGGAAAAACTGTTTTTT	-	TRBJ1-4	TRBD1	TRBV15
CASLVLWANVLTF	TGTGCCAGCCTGGTCCTCTGGGCCAACGTCCTGACTTTC	-	TRBJ2-6	-	TRBV6-1
CAWFHGTAYGYTF	TGTGCCTGGTTTCACGGGACGGCCTATGGCTACACCTTC	-	TRBJ1-2	-	TRBV30
CASSLEGQASYEQYF	TGCGCCAGCAGCTTGGAAGGACAGGCGTCCTACGAGCAGTACTTC	-	TRBJ2-7	TRBD1	TRBV5-1
CASSRLSGSLYNEQFF	TGTGCCAGCAGCCGTCTTAGCGGGAGCCTCTACAATGAGCAGTTCTTC	-	TRBJ2-1	TRBD2	TRBV14
CASSDSHSHYGYTF	TGTGCCAGCAGCGACTCCCACAGTCACTATGGCTACACCTTC	-	TRBJ1-2	-	TRBV13
CASSRQGHGYTF	TGTGCCAGCAGTCGACAGGGACATGGCTACACCTTC	-	TRBJ1-2	TRBD1	TRBV6-5
CASSLAWGAYGYTF	TGTGCCAGCAGTTTGGCCTGGGGGGCTTATGGCTACACCTTC	-	TRBJ1-2	-	TRBV27
CASGLAGSHTQYF	TGTGCCAGCGGACTAGCGGGATCACATACGCAGTATTTT	-	TRBJ2-3	TRBD2	TRBV6-1
CASRSRTSYEQYF	TGCGCCAGCAGGAGCAGGACCTCCTACGAGCAGTACTTC	-	TRBJ2-7	-	TRBV10-1
CASSYSGTSGLGELFF	TGTGCCAGCAGTTACTCGGGGACTAGCGGACTCGGGGAGCTGTTTTTT	-	TRBJ2-2	TRBD2	TRBV6-5
CASSRNPGDYEQYF	TGTGCCAGCAGCCGAAATCCCGGTGACTACGAGCAGTACTTC	-	TRBJ2-7	-	TRBV14